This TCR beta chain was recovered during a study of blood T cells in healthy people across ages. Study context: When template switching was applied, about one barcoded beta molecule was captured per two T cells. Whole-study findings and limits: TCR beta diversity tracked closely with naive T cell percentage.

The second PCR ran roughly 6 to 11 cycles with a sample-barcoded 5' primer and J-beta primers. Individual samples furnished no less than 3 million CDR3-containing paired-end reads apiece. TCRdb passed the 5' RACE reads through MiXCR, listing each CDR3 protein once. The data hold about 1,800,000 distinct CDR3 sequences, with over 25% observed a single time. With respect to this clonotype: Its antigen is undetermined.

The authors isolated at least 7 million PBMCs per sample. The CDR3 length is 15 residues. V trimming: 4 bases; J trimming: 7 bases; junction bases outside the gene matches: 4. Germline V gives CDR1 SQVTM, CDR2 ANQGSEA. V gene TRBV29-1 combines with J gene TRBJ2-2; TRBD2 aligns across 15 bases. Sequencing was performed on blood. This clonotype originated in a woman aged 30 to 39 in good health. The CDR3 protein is CSVAGTSGGHGELFF. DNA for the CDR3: TGCAGCGTTGCCGGGACTAGCGGGGGGCACGGGGAGCTGTTTTTT.